These 9 T cell receptor beta chains were sequenced from one sample in a study of graft-versus-host responses after intestinal transplantation (dated by TCRdb to 2020 to 2022). The time point label for this specimen denotes: cells obtained before transplantation from donor or recipient. Libraries came from the immunoSEQ multiplex PCR assay. Not all clones reach the TCRdb copy of this immuneACCESS table, which keeps in-frame sequences only. Checked studies attribute under half of the gap to unresolved V genes and leave the rest unexplained. This sample lists some 93,000 clones; roughly nine tenths were detected once. Jointly, the top ten make up 0.5% of the sample. These receptors have no identified antigens. The sample here was unstimulated CD8+ T cells sorted from spleen or lymph node cells, taken before intestinal transplant. The receptors were sampled from a human donor who received an intestinal transplant.

The chain has TRBV19 and TRBJ1-3, with a possible D match to TRBD1 (5 bases). Germline values: CDR1 LNHDA, CDR2 SQIVND (reference sequence). Trimming cost V 3 bases and J 0 bases, with 9 bases left between them. The CDR3 extends over 15 amino acids. CDR3 residues: CASSMDKSSGNTIYF. The DNA for the CDR3 is TGTGCCAGTAGTATGGACAAGAGCTCTGGAAACACCATATATTTT.

V gene TRBV28 combines with J gene TRBJ2-3; D gene unclear. The CDR3 spans 13 residues. Germline values: CDR1 MDHEN, CDR2 SYDVKM. V lost 6 bases, J lost 6 bases, and 13 bases lay in between. CDR3 coding DNA: TGTGCCAGCAGCTTACTTTCTACGGATACGCAGTATTTT. Translation: CASSLLSTDTQYF.

The V gene is TRBV5-1, the J gene TRBJ2-7, with 9 bases matching TRBD1. V lost 4 bases, J lost 4 bases, and 6 bases stayed unmatched. The germline V gene encodes CDR1 SGHRS and CDR2 YFSETQ. This CDR3 region has 14 residues. The chain's CDR3 is CASSTFGQGYEQYF. The CDR3 bases are TGCGCCAGCAGCACCTTTGGACAGGGGTACGAGCAGTACTTC. The whole variable domain, remainder taken from reference TRBV5-1 and TRBJ2-7, is KAGVTQTPRYLIKTRGQQVTLSCSPISGHRSVSWYQQTPGQGLQFLFEYFSETQRNKGNFPGRFSGRQFSNSRSEMNVSTLELGDSALYLCASSTFGQGYEQYFGPGTRLTVT.

The V call is TRBV5-1, the J call TRBJ1-2, with a weak D call TRBD1 (5 bases). The CDR3 has 14 amino acids. Germline CDR1 reads SGHRS; CDR2 reads YFSETQ. V was shortened by 9 bases and J by 4 bases, with 19 bases between the two germline ends. CDR3 region: CANLGVRNIYGYTF. The CDR3 DNA follows: TGCGCCAATTTAGGGGTTAGGAACATCTATGGCTACACCTTC.

DNA of the CDR3: TGTGCCATCAGTGAGAGCCCTCTGAGGAACAATGAGCAGTTCTTC. Amino acid sequence: CAISESPLRNNEQFF. The chain is built from TRBV10-3 and TRBJ2-1; no definite D call. There are 15 residues in the CDR3. Trimming pared 2 bases from V and 5 bases from J, leaving 13 bases between. Germline-derived CDR1 and CDR2 are ENHRY and SYGVKD.

V is TRBV21-1 and J is TRBJ2-7; whether TRBD2, the table's D call, matches the DNA was not checked. TRBV21-1 is a documented pseudogene. The CDR3 is 15 residues long. The CDR3 sequence: CASSKRLAGSYEQYF. DNA of the CDR3: TGTGCCAGCAGCAAAAGGCTAGCGGGATCCTACGAGCAGTACTTC.

The rearrangement links TRBV9 to TRBJ2-2; TRBD2 is a possible D gene (7 bases). Deletions cut 0 bases from V and 0 bases from J, with 15 bases between. This CDR3 region has 18 residues. The germline gives CDR1 SGDLS, CDR2 YYNGEE. In nucleotides, the CDR3 is TGTGCCAGCAGCGTAGCTAGGGGGGGGGTCACGAACACCGGGGAGCTGTTTTTT. This gives the protein CASSVARGGVTNTGELFF.

The rearrangement links TRBV9 to TRBJ2-1; D may be TRBD1 (5 bases). The germline V gene has CDR1 SGDLS and CDR2 YYNGEE. Trimming stripped 3 bases from V and 8 bases from J, with 12 bases between. The CDR3 totals 13 residues. The CDR3 reads CASSGTTEHEQFF. CDR3 DNA sequence: TGTGCCAGCAGCGGTACGACAGAACATGAGCAGTTCTTC.

Only a few counts were recorded for this clone. This chain joins TRBV6-5 and TRBJ2-7, with TRBD1 as a possible D gene (5 bases). Germline assignment: CDR1 MNHEY and CDR2 SVGAGI. The CDR3 totals 13 residues. Trimming cost V 2 bases and J 4 bases, with 9 bases left between them. Written as DNA, the CDR3 is TGTGCCAGCAGTTACGGGGCAGGGTACGAGCAGTACTTC. Its translation is CASSYGAGYEQYF.